The T cell receptor beta chain under discussion was sequenced for a study of blood T cell repertoires in COVID-19. The germline V gene has CDR1 LNHDA and CDR2 SQIVND (reference sequence). The CDR3 consists of 16 residues. Trimming at V came to 5 bases and at J to 2 bases, leaving 6 bases not matched to a gene. Using immunoSEQ multiplex PCR, the repertoire was profiled, and TCRdb retains in-frame clones only, with some absent. The repertoire has 40,000 to 55,000 clones, roughly 92% of them found once; the top ten carry roughly 0.35%. The V gene is TRBV19, the J gene TRBJ2-6; 7 bases are shared with TRBD1. Sequences were obtained from peripheral blood. This TCR derives from a man in his fifties or sixties with COVID-19, enrolled during active disease. The CDR3 DNA follows: TGTGCCAGTAGTGTGACAGGGTCCACTGGGGCCAACGTCCTGACTTTC. Encoded protein: CASSVTGSTGANVLTF.